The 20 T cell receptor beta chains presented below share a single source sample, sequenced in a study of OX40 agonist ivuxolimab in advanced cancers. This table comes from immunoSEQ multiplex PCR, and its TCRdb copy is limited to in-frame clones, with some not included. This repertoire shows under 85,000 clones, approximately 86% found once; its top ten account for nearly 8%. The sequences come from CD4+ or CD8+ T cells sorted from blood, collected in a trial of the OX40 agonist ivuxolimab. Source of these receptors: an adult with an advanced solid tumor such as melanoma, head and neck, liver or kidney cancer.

In DNA form, the CDR3 reads TGTGCCAGCTCGTCGACTAGCGGGGGAACAGATACGCAGTATTTT. Protein sequence: CASSSTSGGTDTQYF. The chain links TRBV18 to TRBJ2-3; 12 bases agree with TRBD2. Germline assignment: CDR1 KGHSH and CDR2 LQKENI. The CDR3 covers 15 residues. After removal of 6 bases from V and 3 bases from J, the junction contained 4 bases not matched to a gene.

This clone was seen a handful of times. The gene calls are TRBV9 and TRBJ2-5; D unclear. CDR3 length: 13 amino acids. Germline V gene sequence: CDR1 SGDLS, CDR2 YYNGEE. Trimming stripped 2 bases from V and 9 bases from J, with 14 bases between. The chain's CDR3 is CASSVQGYQAQYF. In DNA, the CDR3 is TGTGCCAGCAGCGTTCAAGGATATCAGGCCCAGTACTTC.

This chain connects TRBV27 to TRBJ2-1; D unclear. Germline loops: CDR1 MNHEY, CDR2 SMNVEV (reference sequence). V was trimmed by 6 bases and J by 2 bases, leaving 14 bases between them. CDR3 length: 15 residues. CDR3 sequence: CASRVRVSAYNEQFF. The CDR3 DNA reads TGTGCCAGCAGGGTCCGGGTATCGGCCTACAATGAGCAGTTCTTC.

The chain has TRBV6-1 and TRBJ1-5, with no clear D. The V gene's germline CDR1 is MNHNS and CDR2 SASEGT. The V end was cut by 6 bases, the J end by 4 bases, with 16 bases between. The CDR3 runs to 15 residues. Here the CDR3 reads CASRDAIMGNQPQHF. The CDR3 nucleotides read TGTGCCAGCAGAGACGCCATCATGGGGAATCAGCCCCAGCATTTT.

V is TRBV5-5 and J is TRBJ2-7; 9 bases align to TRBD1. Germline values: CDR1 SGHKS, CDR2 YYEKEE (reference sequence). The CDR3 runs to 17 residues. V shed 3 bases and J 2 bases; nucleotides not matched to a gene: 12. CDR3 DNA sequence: TGTGCCAGCAGCTCTTGGCCCGGGGACAGGGCAACCTACGAGCAGTACTTC. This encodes CASSSWPGDRATYEQYF.

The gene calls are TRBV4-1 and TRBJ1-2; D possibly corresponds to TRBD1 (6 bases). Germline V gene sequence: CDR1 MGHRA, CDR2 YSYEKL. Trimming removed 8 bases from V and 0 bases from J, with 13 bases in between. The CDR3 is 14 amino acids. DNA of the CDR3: TGCGCCAGCCGGACAGCCGCAGCTAACTATGGCTACACCTTC. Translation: CASRTAAANYGYTF.

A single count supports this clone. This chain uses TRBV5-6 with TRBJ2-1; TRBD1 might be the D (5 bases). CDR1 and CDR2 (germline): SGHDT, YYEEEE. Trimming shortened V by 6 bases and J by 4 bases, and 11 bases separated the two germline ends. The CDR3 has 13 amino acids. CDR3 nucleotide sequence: TGTGCCAGCACCTATGACAGTTACAATGAGCAGTTCTTC. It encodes CASTYDSYNEQFF. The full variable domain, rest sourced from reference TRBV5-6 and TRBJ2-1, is DAGVTQSPTHLIKTRGQQVTLRCSPKSGHDTVSWYQQALGQGPQFIFQYYEEEERQRGNFPDRFSGHQFPNYSSELNVNALLLGDSALYLCASTYDSYNEQFFGPGTRLTVL.

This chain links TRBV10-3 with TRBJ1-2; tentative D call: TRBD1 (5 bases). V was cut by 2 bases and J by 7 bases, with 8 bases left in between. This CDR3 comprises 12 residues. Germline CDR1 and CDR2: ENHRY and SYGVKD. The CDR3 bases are TGTGCCATCAGTGAGGGGGGAGGTGGCTACACCTTC. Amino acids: CAISEGGGGYTF.

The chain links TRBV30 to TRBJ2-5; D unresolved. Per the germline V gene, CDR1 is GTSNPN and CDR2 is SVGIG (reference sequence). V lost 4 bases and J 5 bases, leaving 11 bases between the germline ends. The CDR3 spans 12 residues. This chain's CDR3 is CAWTNSGETQYF. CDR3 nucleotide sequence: TGTGCCTGGACCAATAGTGGGGAGACCCAGTACTTC.

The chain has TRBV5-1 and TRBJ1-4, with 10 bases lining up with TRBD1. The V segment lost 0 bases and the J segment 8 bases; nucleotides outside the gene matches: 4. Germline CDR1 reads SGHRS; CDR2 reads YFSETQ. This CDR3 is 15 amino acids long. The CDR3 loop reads CASSLAGTGEEKLFF. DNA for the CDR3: TGCGCCAGCAGCTTGGCCGGGACAGGGGAGGAAAAACTGTTTTTT.

CDR3 sequence (DNA): TGTGCCAGCAGTTACTCCGGGGACGGGACAGATACGCAGTATTTT. As protein: CASSYSGDGTDTQYF. The chain links TRBV6-5 to TRBJ2-3; either TRBD1 or TRBD2 may supply D (5 bases each). Trimming removed 0 bases at V and 3 bases at J, with 10 bases between. CDR1 is MNHEY, CDR2 SVGAGI, per germline. The CDR3 runs 15 residues.

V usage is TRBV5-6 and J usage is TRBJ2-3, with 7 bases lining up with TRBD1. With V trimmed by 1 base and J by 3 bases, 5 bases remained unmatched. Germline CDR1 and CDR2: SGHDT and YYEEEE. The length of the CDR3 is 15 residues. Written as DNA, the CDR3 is TGTGCCAGCAGCTTGCAGGGACAGACGACAGATACGCAGTATTTT. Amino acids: CASSLQGQTTDTQYF.

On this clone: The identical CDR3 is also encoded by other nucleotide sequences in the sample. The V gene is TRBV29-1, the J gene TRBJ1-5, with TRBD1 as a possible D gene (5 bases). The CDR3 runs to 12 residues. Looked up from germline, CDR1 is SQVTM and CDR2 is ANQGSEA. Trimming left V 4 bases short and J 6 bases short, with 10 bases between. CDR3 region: CSVGGGGQPQHF. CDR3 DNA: TGCAGCGTTGGGGGGGGAGGTCAGCCCCAGCATTTT.

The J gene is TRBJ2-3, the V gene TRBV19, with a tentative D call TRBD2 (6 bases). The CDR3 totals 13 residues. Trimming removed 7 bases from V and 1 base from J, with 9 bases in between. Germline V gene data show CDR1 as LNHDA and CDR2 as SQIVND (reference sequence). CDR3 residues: CASKSGGTDTQYF. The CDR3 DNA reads TGTGCCAGTAAGTCGGGAGGCACAGATACGCAGTATTTT.

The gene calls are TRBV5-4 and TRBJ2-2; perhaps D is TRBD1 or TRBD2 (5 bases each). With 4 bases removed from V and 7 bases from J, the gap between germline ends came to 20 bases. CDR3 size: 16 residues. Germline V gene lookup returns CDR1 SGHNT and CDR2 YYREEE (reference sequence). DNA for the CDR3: TGTGCCAGCAGCCTATTCCGGGACGGTATACTCGGGGAGCTGTTTTTT. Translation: CASSLFRDGILGELFF.

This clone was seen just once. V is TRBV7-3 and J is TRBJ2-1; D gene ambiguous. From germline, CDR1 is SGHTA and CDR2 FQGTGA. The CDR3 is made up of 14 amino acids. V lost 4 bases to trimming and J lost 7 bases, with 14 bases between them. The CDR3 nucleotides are TGTGCCAGCAGCTCCGGACCGCGAGAGAATGAGCAGTTCTTC. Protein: CASSSGPRENEQFF. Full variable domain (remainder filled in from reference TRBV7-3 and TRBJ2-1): GAGVSQTPSNKVTEKGKYVELRCDPISGHTALYWYRQSLGQGPEFLIYFQGTGAADDSGLPNDRFFAVRPEGSVSTLKIQRTERGDSAVYLCASSSGPRENEQFFGPGTRLTVL.

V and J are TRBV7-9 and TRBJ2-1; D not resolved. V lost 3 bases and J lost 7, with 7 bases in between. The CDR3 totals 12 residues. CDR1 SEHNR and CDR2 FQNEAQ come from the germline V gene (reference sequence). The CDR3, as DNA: TGTGCCAGCAGCTTCTCCGCGAATGAGCAGTTCTTC. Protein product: CASSFSANEQFF.

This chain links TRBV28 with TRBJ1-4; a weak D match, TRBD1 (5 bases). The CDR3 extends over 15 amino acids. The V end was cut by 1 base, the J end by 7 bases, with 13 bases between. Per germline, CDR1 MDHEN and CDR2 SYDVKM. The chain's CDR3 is CASSLYAGPGEKLFF. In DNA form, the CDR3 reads TGTGCCAGCAGTTTATACGCAGGGCCTGGTGAAAAACTGTTTTTT.

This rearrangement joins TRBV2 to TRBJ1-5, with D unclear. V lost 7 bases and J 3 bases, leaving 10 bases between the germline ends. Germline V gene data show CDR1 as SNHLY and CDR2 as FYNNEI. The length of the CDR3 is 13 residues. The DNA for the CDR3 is TGTGCCAGCACCGTGGACCTCAATCAGCCCCAGCATTTT. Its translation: CASTVDLNQPQHF.

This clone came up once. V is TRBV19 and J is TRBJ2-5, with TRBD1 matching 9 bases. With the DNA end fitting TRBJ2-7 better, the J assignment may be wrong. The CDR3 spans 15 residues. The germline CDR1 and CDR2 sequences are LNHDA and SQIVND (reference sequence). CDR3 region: CASSLRQGVPYEQYF. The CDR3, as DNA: TGTGCCAGTAGTTTAAGACAGGGGGTTCCCTACGAGCAGTACTTC.